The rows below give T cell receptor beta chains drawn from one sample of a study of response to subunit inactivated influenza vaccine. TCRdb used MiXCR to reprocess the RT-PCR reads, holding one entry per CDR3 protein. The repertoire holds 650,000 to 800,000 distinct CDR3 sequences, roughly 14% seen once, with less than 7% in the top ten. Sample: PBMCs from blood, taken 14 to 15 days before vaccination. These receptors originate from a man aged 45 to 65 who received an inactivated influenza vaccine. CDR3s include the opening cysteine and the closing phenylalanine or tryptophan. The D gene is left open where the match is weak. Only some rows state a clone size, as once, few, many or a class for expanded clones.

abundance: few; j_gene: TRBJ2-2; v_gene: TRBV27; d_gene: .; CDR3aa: CASSESYRVTNTGELFF; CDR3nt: TGTGCCAGCAGTGAATCGTACAGGGTTACGAACACCGGGGAGCTGTTTTTT
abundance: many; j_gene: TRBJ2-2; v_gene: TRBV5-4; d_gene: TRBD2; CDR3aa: CASRAREMTGELFF; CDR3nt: TGTGCCAGCAGGGCGCGGGAGATGACCGGGGAGCTGTTTTTT
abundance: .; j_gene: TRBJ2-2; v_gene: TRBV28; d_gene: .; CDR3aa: CATSVGAGELFF; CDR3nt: TGTGCCACCTCAGTGGGGGCCGGGGAGCTGTTTTTT
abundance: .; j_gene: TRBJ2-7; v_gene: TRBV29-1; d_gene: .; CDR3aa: CSVEYPGEYEQYF; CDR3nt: TGCAGCGTTGAATACCCTGGGGAGTACGAGCAGTACTTC
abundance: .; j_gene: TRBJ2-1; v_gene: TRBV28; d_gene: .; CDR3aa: CASSPSRDFGYNEQFF; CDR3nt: TGTGCCAGCAGCCCTTCGAGGGACTTTGGCTACAATGAGCAGTTCTTC
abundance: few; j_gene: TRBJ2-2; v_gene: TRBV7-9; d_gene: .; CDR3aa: CASSPGYEELFF; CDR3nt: TGTGCCAGCAGCCCAGGGTATGAGGAGCTGTTTTTT
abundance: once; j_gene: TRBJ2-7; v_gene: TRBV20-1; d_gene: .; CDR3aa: CSARDPWGLNEQYF; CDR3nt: TGCAGTGCTAGAGATCCGTGGGGGTTGAACGAGCAGTACTTC
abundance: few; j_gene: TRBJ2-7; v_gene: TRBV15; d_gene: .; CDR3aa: CATSFGSGSYEQYF; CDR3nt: TGTGCCACCAGCTTTGGTAGTGGCTCCTACGAGCAGTACTTC
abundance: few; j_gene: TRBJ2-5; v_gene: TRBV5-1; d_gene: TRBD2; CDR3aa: CASTSGGPSETQYF; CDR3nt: TGCGCCAGCACCAGCGGGGGTCCGTCAGAGACCCAGTACTTC
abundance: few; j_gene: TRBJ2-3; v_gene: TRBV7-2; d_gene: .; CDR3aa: CASSFMGASGTDTQYF; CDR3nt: TGTGCCAGCAGCTTCATGGGAGCTAGCGGCACAGATACGCAGTATTTT
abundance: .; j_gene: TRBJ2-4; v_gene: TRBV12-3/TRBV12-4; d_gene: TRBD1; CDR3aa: CASRSGQGDGKNIQYF; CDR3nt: TGTGCCAGCAGGTCGGGACAGGGGGATGGCAAAAACATTCAGTACTTC
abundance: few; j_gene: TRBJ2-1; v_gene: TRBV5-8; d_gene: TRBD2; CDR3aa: CASSLGLAGAYEQFF; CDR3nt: TGTGCCAGCAGCTTGGGGCTAGCGGGAGCCTATGAGCAGTTCTTC
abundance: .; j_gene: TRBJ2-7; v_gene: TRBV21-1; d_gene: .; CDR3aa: CASSRLAFYEQYF; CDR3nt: TGTGCCAGCAGTCGACTAGCTTTCTACGAGCAGTACTTC
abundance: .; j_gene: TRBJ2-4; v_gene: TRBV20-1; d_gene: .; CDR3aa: CSAPRGGRAKNIQYF; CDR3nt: TGCAGTGCTCCGAGGGGGGGTAGGGCCAAAAACATTCAGTACTTC
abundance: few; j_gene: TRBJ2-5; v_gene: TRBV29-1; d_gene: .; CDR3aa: CSVVSGDYQETQYF; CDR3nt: TGCAGCGTTGTTTCAGGAGACTACCAAGAGACCCAGTACTTC
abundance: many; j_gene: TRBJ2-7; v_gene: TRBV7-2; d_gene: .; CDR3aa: CASSLALSYEQYF; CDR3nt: TGTGCCAGCAGCTTAGCGCTCTCCTACGAGCAGTACTTC
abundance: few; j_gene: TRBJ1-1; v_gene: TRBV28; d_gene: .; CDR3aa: CASSLVFGRAGTEAFF; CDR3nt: TGTGCCAGCAGTTTAGTCTTTGGCAGGGCGGGAACTGAAGCTTTCTTT
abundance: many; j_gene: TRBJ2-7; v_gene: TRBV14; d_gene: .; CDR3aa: CASSQDFTEQYF; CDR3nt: TGTGCCAGCAGCCAAGATTTTACCGAGCAGTACTTC
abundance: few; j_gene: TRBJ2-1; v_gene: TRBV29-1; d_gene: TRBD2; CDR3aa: CSVELAASYNEQFF; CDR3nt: TGCAGCGTTGAGCTAGCGGCCAGCTACAATGAGCAGTTCTTC
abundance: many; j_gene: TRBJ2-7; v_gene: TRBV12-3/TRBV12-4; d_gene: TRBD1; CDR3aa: CASSGQGRKQYF; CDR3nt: TGTGCCAGCAGCGGACAGGGGCGTAAGCAGTACTTC
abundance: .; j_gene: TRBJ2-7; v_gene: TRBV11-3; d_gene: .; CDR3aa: CASSLSRMAPEQYF; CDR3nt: TGTGCCAGCAGCTTATCCCGTATGGCCCCCGAGCAGTACTTC
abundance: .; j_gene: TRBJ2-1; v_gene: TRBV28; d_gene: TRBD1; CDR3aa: CASLNPLGQGENEQFF; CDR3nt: TGTGCCAGCCTGAATCCGCTGGGGCAGGGGGAGAATGAGCAGTTCTTC
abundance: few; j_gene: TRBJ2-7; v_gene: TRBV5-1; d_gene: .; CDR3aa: CASRDISSYEQYF; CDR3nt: TGCGCCAGCAGGGACATAAGCTCCTACGAGCAGTACTTC
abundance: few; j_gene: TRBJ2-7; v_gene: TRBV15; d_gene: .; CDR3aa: CATSRRDGRVEQYF; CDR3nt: TGTGCCACCAGCAGGAGGGACGGCCGCGTGGAGCAGTACTTC
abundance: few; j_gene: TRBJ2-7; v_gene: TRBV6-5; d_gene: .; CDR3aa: CASSYGTSGEQYF; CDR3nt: TGTGCCAGCAGTTACGGAACGTCGGGCGAGCAGTACTTC
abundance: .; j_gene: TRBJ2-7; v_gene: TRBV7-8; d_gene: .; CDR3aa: CASSLDRTDEQYF; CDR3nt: TGTGCCAGCAGCTTAGATAGGACAGACGAGCAGTACTTC
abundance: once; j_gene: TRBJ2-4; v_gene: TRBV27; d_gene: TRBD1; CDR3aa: CASSRQGGVGNIQYF; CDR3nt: TGTGCCAGCAGTCGACAGGGGGGAGTTGGAAACATTCAGTACTTC
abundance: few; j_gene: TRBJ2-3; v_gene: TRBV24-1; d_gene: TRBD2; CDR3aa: CATSDLAGGGTDTQYF; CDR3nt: TGTGCCACCAGTGATCTAGCGGGGGGGGGCACAGATACGCAGTATTTT
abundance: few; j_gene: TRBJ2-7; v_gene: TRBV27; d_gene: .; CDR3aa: CASSLHGTNYEQYF; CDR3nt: TGTGCCAGCAGTTTGCACGGGACGAACTACGAGCAGTACTTC
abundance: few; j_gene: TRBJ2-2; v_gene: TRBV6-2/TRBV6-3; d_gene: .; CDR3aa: CASGSLHNTGELFF; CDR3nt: TGTGCCAGCGGTAGCCTACACAACACCGGGGAGCTGTTTTTT
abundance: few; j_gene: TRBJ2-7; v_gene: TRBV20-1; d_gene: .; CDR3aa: CSARDRGSSSYEQYF; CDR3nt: TGCAGTGCTAGGGACCGAGGGAGTAGCTCCTACGAGCAGTACTTC
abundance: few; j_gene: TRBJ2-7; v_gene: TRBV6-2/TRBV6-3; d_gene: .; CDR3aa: CASSYSARTGDYEQYF; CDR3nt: TGTGCCAGCAGTTACTCCGCCAGGACGGGAGACTACGAGCAGTACTTC
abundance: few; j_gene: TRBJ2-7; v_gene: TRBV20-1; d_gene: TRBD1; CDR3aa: CSARGTGPSSTYEQYF; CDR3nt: TGCAGTGCTAGAGGGACAGGGCCCTCATCGACCTACGAGCAGTACTTC
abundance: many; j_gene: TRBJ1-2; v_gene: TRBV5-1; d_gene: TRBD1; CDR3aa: CASSIRTGIKDYGYTF; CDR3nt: TGCGCCAGCAGCATACGGACAGGGATAAAAGACTATGGCTACACCTTC
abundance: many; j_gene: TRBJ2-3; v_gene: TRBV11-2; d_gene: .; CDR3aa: CASSLGGRGGTDTQYF; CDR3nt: TGTGCCAGCAGCTTAGGGGGAAGAGGGGGCACAGATACGCAGTATTTT
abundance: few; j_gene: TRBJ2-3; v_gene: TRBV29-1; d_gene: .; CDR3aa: CSVEARLSTDTQYF; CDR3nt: TGCAGCGTTGAAGCACGGCTAAGCACAGATACGCAGTATTTT
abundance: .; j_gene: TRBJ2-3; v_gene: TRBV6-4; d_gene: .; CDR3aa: CASHLPETSTDTQYF; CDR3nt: TGTGCCAGCCACCTCCCGGAAACTAGCACAGATACGCAGTATTTT
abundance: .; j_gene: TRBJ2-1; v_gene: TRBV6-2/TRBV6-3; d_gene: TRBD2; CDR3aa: CASSRFLAGDNEQFF; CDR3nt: TGTGCCAGCAGCCGTTTTTTAGCGGGTGACAATGAGCAGTTCTTC
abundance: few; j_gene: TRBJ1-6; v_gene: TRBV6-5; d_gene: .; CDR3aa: CASSYSNLGVYNSPLHF; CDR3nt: TGTGCCAGCAGTTACTCGAATTTAGGGGTATATAATTCACCCCTCCACTTT
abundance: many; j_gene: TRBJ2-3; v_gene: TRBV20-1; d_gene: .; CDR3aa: CSAPRSGSTDTQYF; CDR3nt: TGCAGTGCGCCGAGGAGCGGGAGCACAGATACGCAGTATTTT
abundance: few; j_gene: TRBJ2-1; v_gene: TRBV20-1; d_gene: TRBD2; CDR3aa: CSARDPLASDNEQFF; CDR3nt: TGCAGTGCTAGAGATCCACTAGCGTCGGACAATGAGCAGTTCTTC
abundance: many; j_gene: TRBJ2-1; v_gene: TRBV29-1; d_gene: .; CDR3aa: CSVEVPQFF; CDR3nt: TGCAGCGTTGAAGTGCCCCAGTTCTTC
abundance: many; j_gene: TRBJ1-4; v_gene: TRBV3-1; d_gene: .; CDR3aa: CASSQTFSANEKLFF; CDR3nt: TGTGCCAGCAGCCAGACATTTTCCGCTAATGAAAAACTGTTTTTT
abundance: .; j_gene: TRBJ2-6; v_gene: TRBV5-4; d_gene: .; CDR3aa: CASSAGQSSGANVLTF; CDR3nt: TGTGCCAGCAGCGCAGGACAGAGCTCTGGGGCCAACGTCCTGACTTTC
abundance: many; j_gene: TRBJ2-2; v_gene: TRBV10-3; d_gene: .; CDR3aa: CAIRERANTGELFF; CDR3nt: TGTGCCATCAGGGAAAGGGCGAACACCGGGGAGCTGTTTTTT
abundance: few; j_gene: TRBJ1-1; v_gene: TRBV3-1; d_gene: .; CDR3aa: CASSQEILWTEAEAFF; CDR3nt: TGTGCCAGCAGCCAAGAGATACTCTGGACAGAGGCTGAAGCTTTCTTT
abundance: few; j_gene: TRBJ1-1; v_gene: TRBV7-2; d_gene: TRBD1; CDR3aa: CASSVTGGWGEAFF; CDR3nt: TGTGCCAGCAGCGTGACAGGGGGCTGGGGTGAAGCTTTCTTT
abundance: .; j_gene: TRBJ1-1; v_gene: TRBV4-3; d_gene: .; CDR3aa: CASSQGGVTEAFF; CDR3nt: TGCGCCAGCAGCCAAGGAGGGGTTACTGAAGCTTTCTTT
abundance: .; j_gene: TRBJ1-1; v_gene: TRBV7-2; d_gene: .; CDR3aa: CASRLYRDTEAFF; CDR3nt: TGTGCCAGCAGGCTTTACAGGGACACTGAAGCTTTCTTT
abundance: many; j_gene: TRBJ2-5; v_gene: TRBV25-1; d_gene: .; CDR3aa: CASMEETQYF; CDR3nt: TGTGCCAGCATGGAGGAGACCCAGTACTTC
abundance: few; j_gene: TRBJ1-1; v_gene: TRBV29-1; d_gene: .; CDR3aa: CSVDEGYREAFF; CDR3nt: TGCAGCGTTGACGAGGGATACAGGGAAGCTTTCTTT
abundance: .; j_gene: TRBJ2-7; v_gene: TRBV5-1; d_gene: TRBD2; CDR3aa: CASSSTNSGRARYEQYF; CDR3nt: TGCGCCAGCAGCTCAACGAATAGCGGGAGGGCGAGGTACGAGCAGTACTTC
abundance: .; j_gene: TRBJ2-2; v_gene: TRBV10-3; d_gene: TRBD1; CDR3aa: CAISESGQGGTGELFF; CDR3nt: TGTGCCATCAGTGAGTCTGGACAGGGTGGCACCGGGGAGCTGTTTTTT
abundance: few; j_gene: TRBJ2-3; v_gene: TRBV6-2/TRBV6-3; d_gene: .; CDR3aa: CASSYSPSYIPDTQYF; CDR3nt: TGTGCCAGCAGTTACTCCCCGAGTTATATCCCAGATACGCAGTATTTT
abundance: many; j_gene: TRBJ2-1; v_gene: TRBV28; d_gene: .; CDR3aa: CASGQIPYNEQFF; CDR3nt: TGTGCCAGCGGACAGATACCCTACAATGAGCAGTTCTTC
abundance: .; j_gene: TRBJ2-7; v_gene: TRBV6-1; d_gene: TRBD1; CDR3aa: CASRRQGSFYEQYF; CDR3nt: TGTGCCAGCAGGCGACAGGGGTCCTTCTACGAGCAGTACTTC
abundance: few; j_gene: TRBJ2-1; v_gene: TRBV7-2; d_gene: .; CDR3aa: CASSSVSYNEQFF; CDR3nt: TGTGCCAGCAGTTCCGTTTCCTACAATGAGCAGTTCTTC
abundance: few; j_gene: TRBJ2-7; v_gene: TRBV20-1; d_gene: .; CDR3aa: CSARAGREEQYF; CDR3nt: TGCAGTGCTAGAGCGGGGCGGGAAGAGCAGTACTTC
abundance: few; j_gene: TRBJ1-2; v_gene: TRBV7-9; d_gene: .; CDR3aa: CASSLVGRAVTF; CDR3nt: TGTGCCAGCAGCTTGGTAGGCAGGGCGGTCACCTTC